The clone carrying this T cell receptor beta chain was observed once. The germline V gene has CDR1 SGHAT and CDR2 FQNNGV. CDR3 length: 16 residues. Trimming took 4 bases from V and 0 from J, leaving 13 bases between them. The sample comes from a study of blood T cell repertoires in COVID-19. For the study at large: Some COVID-19 samples were acute and others convalescent; all came from the United States, Italy and Spain. PBMCs, B-cell-depleted T cells, or T cells provided the cDNA or gDNA that made up the material.

Per the original methods: Reference gene primer amplification gave estimated nucleated cell counts. Only in-frame clones appear in the TCRdb table, and some are missing; sequencing was by immunoSEQ multiplex PCR. That table furnishes V, J and clone size, whereas the DNA furnished D and trimming. The sample holds about 200,000 clones, about 88% seen once. The chain recombines TRBV11-2 with TRBJ1-3; no clear D. The TCR originated in a man aged 18 to 29 with active or convalescent COVID-19. Sequencing used peripheral blood. CDR3 residues: CASSWEIGLSGNTIYF. CDR3 DNA: TGTGCCAGCAGCTGGGAGATTGGGCTCTCTGGAAACACCATATATTTT.